The 25 T cell receptor beta chains below all came from one sample that was sequenced in a study of T-cell reconstitution after alpha-beta-depleted transplantation in children. For TCRbeta, the library was prepared with unique molecular identifiers. TCRdb analysed the PCR reads with MiXCR anew, one entry per CDR3 protein. The sample shows about 16,000 distinct CDR3 sequences, about 7.7% of them seen only once. Source: PBMCs, mostly from graft donor cells, taken 60 days after TCRalphabeta/CD19-depleted stem cell transplant. Source of these receptors: a boy younger than two who had a stem cell transplant for Wiskott-Aldrich syndrome, so the T cells may come from the graft donor.

This clonotype was recorded many times. V and J are TRBV4-1 and TRBJ1-6, with D uncertain. The V gene's germline CDR1 is MGHRA and CDR2 YSYEKL. V dropped 0 bases and J dropped 9 bases, with 15 bases sitting between them. The CDR3 runs 16 residues. CDR3 sequence (DNA): TGCGCCAGCAGCCAAGAATTGGCAGGCGTCCTTTCACCCCTCCACTTT. Translation gives CASSQELAGVLSPLHF.

This clonotype was counted ten times or more. The J gene is TRBJ1-2, the V gene TRBV18; a possible D gene is TRBD1 (6 bases). The ends were cut back, 2 bases at V and 6 bases at J, with 13 bases in the middle. Germline CDR1 KGHSH, CDR2 LQKENI. This CDR3 spans 14 amino acids. This CDR3 is CASSPNRARDGYTF. CDR3 in DNA: TGTGCCAGCTCACCAAACAGGGCTCGGGATGGCTACACCTTC.

At least ten counts were recorded for this clonotype. V gene TRBV7-9 combines with J gene TRBJ2-3; a weak D match, TRBD2 (5 bases). The germline V and J ends were trimmed by 1 base and 2 bases, with 10 bases remaining between them. CDR3 length equals 15 residues. The germline CDR1 and CDR2 sequences are SEHNR and FQNEAQ (reference sequence). The CDR3 here is CASSLVLAPTDTQYF. The CDR3, as DNA: TGTGCCAGCAGCTTAGTGCTAGCCCCCACAGATACGCAGTATTTT.

At least ten counts were recorded for this clonotype. The rearrangement uses TRBV12-3 or TRBV12-4 and TRBJ2-7, with a tentative D call TRBD1 (6 bases). CDR3 size: 14 residues. The V end lost 3 bases, the J end lost 2 bases, and 11 bases lay between the germline ends. CDR3 region: CASSFYRVPYEQYF. CDR3 coding DNA: TGTGCCAGCAGTTTTTACAGGGTACCCTACGAGCAGTACTTC.

This clonotype was recorded many times. This sequence joins TRBV20-1 and TRBJ2-3; D ambiguous. The CDR3 extends over 14 amino acids. V was trimmed by 2 bases and J by 0 bases, leaving 9 bases between them. Germline CDR1 is DFQATT and CDR2 is SNEGSKA (reference sequence). The CDR3 coding sequence is TGCAGTGCTAGACGGGCCCTTAGCACAGATACGCAGTATTTT. The encoded protein is CSARRALSTDTQYF.

This clonotype was counted many times. The chain carries TRBV29-1 and TRBJ2-3; 11 bases line up with TRBD2. Germline lookup yields CDR1 SQVTM and CDR2 ANQGSEA. The J segment lost 5 bases and the V segment lost 7 bases, leaving 5 bases of the junction unmatched. This CDR3 region has 13 residues. The CDR3 protein is CSAGLAGGDTQYF. CDR3 bases: TGCAGCGCAGGACTAGCGGGCGGAGATACGCAGTATTTT.

The V gene is TRBV12-3 or TRBV12-4, the J gene TRBJ2-7, with a weak D call TRBD2 (5 bases). CDR3 length: 17 amino acids. V gave up 3 bases and J gave up 1 base, with 19 bases separating them. CDR3 in DNA: TGTGCCAGCAGTTTCGGGCGAGGGAGACTCCTATCCTACGAGCAGTACTTC. Its translation: CASSFGRGRLLSYEQYF.

This clonotype was found a few times. The chain carries TRBV20-1 and TRBJ2-7, with 7 bases fitting TRBD1. This CDR3 region has 14 residues. Germline-derived CDR1 and CDR2 are DFQATT and SNEGSKA (reference sequence). The trim removed 2 bases at V and 6 bases at J, leaving 10 bases unmatched. The DNA of the CDR3 is TGCAGTGCTAGATTGGGGACAGCCCGCATCGAGCAGTACTTC. Amino acids: CSARLGTARIEQYF.

This clonotype was seen many times. The chain uses TRBV5-1 and TRBJ2-5; D is ambiguous. Germline V gene data show CDR1 as SGHRS and CDR2 as YFSETQ. This CDR3 comprises 12 residues. Trimming removed 6 bases at V and 1 base at J, with 7 bases between. This CDR3 reads CASTDSQETQYF. The CDR3 DNA sequence: TGCGCCAGCACCGATAGCCAAGAGACCCAGTACTTC.

This clonotype is categorized as medium-sized. This sequence joins TRBV27 and TRBJ1-4; no firm D call. The V end lost 5 bases, the J end lost 3 bases, and 7 bases lay between the germline ends. Germline lookup yields CDR1 MNHEY and CDR2 SMNVEV (reference sequence). CDR3 length equals 13 residues. The CDR3 reads CASSLMANEKLFF. The CDR3 DNA reads TGTGCCAGCAGTCTAATGGCTAATGAAAAACTGTTTTTT.

This clonotype showed up many times. The genes are TRBV20-1 and TRBJ2-1, with D unresolved. V was shortened by 3 bases and J by 8 bases, with 17 bases between the two germline ends. The CDR3 runs 14 residues. Germline CDR1 and CDR2: DFQATT and SNEGSKA (reference sequence). CDR3 nucleotides: TGCAGTGCTAGTCCCCCGCCAACGGGCTATGAGCAGTTCTTC. Residues: CSASPPPTGYEQFF.

This clonotype was observed at least ten times. The chain employs TRBV20-1 and TRBJ2-7; a possible D gene is TRBD1 (5 bases). V was pared by 3 bases and J by 7 bases, with 13 bases between. This CDR3 has 12 residues. Per germline, CDR1 DFQATT and CDR2 SNEGSKA (reference sequence). CDR3: CSASSREGEQYF. In nucleotides, the CDR3 is TGCAGTGCTAGTAGCAGGGAAGGAGAGCAGTACTTC.

This clonotype was seen repeatedly, ten times or more. The chain recombines TRBV12-3 or TRBV12-4 with TRBJ2-2, with 14 bases that match TRBD2. V lost 9 bases and J lost 5; bases outside the gene matches: 5. The length of the CDR3 is 15 residues. The CDR3: CASGTSGSYTGELFF. The CDR3 DNA follows: TGTGCCAGTGGGACTAGCGGGAGCTATACCGGGGAGCTGTTTTTT.

This clonotype has more than one count but fewer than ten. This sequence joins TRBV9 and TRBJ2-5; D may correspond to TRBD1 or TRBD2 (6 bases each). The CDR3 extends over 14 amino acids. V lost 2 bases, J lost 7 bases, and 15 bases lay in between. From germline, CDR1 is SGDLS and CDR2 YYNGEE. The CDR3 bases are TGTGCCAGCAGCGTCGGGGGCTCGGGTGGGACCCAGTACTTC. It is translated as CASSVGGSGGTQYF.

This clonotype was seen ten or more times. The J gene is TRBJ2-1, the V gene TRBV27; 10 positions match TRBD2. J was trimmed by 5 bases and V by 5 bases; bases with no gene match: 9. Germline V lookup: CDR1 MNHEY, CDR2 SMNVEV (reference sequence). CDR3 length equals 16 residues. CDR3 loop: CASSPWSGRGDNEQFF. The CDR3 nucleotides are TGTGCCAGCAGTCCTTGGAGCGGGAGGGGGGACAATGAGCAGTTCTTC.

The gene calls are TRBV28 and TRBJ1-4; 7 bases line up with TRBD1. V lost 5 bases and J lost 8; bases outside the gene matches: 11. CDR3 size: 15 residues. CDR1 MDHEN and CDR2 SYDVKM come from the germline V gene. The CDR3 loop is CASSLTRQGGEKLFF. The CDR3 coding sequence is TGTGCCAGCAGTCTGACACGACAGGGAGGGGAAAAACTGTTTTTT.

There are a few counts of this clonotype. This may come from a read error, since a much larger clone is one base off. The chain combines TRBV6-1 with TRBJ2-1, with a tentative D call TRBD2 (6 bases). Germline V gene data show CDR1 as MNHNS and CDR2 as SASEGT. The CDR3 is made up of 15 amino acids. In DNA form, the CDR3 reads TGTGCCAGCAGACCCGGGACTGAATCCTACAGTGAGCAGTTCTTC. Amino acid sequence: CASRPGTESYSEQFF.

This clonotype has just one count. The chain's CDR3 is CAMTPGLRSSNYNEQFF. Here the CDR3 DNA reads TGTGCCATGACCCCAGGGCTCCGCAGCTCAAACTACAATGAGCAGTTCTTC. The gene calls are TRBV4-2 and TRBJ2-1; perhaps TRBD1 as D (5 bases). The CDR3 is 17 amino acids. V was shortened by 10 bases and J by 3 bases, with 25 bases between the two germline ends. Germline values: CDR1 LGHNA, CDR2 YNFKEQ.

This clonotype showed up many times. The rearrangement links TRBV7-9 to TRBJ2-7, with D possibly TRBD1 on 6 matching bases. Germline V gene sequence: CDR1 SEHNR, CDR2 FQNEAQ (reference sequence). This CDR3 region has 17 residues. V was trimmed by 1 base and J by 0 bases, leaving 16 bases between them. The DNA for the CDR3 is TGTGCCAGCAGCTTAGATTTACGACAGGCGAGCTCCTACGAGCAGTACTTC. Amino acids: CASSLDLRQASSYEQYF.

This clonotype occurred many times. The chain couples TRBV11-2 to TRBJ1-5, with 7 positions matching TRBD1. Germline V CDR1 and CDR2: SGHAT, FQNNGV. The V and J ends lost 0 bases and 4 bases, in that order; junction bases with no gene match: 12. The CDR3 extends over 18 amino acids. Written as DNA, the CDR3 is TGTGCCAGCAGCTTAGATCTACCCAACAGGGGCAGGAATCAGCCCCAGCATTTT. This translates into CASSLDLPNRGRNQPQHF. Drawing the rest from reference TRBV11-2 and TRBJ1-5, the complete variable domain is EAGVAQSPRYKIIEKRQSVAFWCNPISGHATLYWYQQILGQGPKLLIQFQNNGVVDDSQLPKDRFSAERLKGVDSTLKIQPAKLEDSAVYLCASSLDLPNRGRNQPQHFGDGTRLSIL.

The sample holds many counts of this clonotype. The rearrangement joins TRBV28 to TRBJ2-7, with D perhaps matching TRBD2 (5 bases). V was shortened by 3 bases and J by 7 bases, with 13 bases between the two germline ends. In germline, CDR1 is MDHEN, CDR2 SYDVKM. The CDR3 totals 13 residues. The CDR3 reads CASSFLAGREQYF. The CDR3 region has the DNA TGTGCCAGCAGTTTTCTTGCGGGTAGGGAGCAGTACTTC.

At least ten counts were recorded for this clonotype. The V call is TRBV20-1, the J call TRBJ1-5, with 11 nucleotides matching TRBD1. Unmatched junction bases numbered 6, after V lost 3 bases and J lost 5 bases. The CDR3 has 15 amino acids. The germline CDR1 and CDR2 sequences are DFQATT and SNEGSKA (reference sequence). CDR3 loop: CSARLDRGLDQPQHF. CDR3 DNA sequence: TGCAGTGCTAGGTTGGACAGGGGGCTGGATCAGCCCCAGCATTTT.

This clonotype was seen more than once but under ten times. This chain uses TRBV6-1 with TRBJ1-2; perhaps TRBD1 as D (6 bases). Between the trimmed V and J ends, which lost 3 bases and 7 bases, there was a span of 18 bases. The CDR3 totals 15 residues. Germline V CDR1 and CDR2: MNHNS, SASEGT. CDR3 residues: CASSDIGQRLSGYTF. In DNA, the CDR3 is TGTGCCAGCAGTGATATTGGACAGAGACTCAGTGGCTACACCTTC.

This clonotype is medium-sized in the sample. The chain carries TRBV5-1 and TRBJ2-7, with 8 bases that match TRBD2. The CDR3 totals 13 residues. Germline trimming cut 4 bases from V and 2 bases from J; bases unmatched to any gene: 2. Germline V gene lookup returns CDR1 SGHRS and CDR2 YFSETQ. The CDR3 DNA is TGCGCCAGCAGCGTCGGGGGGGCCTACGAGCAGTACTTC. It translates to CASSVGGAYEQYF.

This clonotype was recorded many times. The chain uses TRBV5-1 and TRBJ2-2, with 8 nucleotides matching TRBD1. The germline V gene has CDR1 SGHRS and CDR2 YFSETQ. The CDR3 runs to 15 residues. V lost 5 bases, J lost 2 bases, and 5 bases stayed unmatched. CDR3 coding DNA: TGCGCCAGCAGAACCGGGACAGGTAACACCGGGGAGCTGTTTTTT. Residues: CASRTGTGNTGELFF.